This T cell receptor beta chain was observed in a study of spatial heterogeneity in lung cancer. The CDR3 is 12 residues long. V lost 3 bases to trimming and J lost 1 base, with 5 bases between them. CDR1 is DFQATT, CDR2 SNEGSKA, per germline (reference sequence). Each molecule of TCR cDNA was tagged with one unique molecular identifier. Using its own MiXCR run on the 5' RACE reads, TCRdb lists one record per CDR3 protein. The sample consists of approximately 150 distinct CDR3 sequences, approximately 19% of them appearing once. Time point given: sample taken at primary tumor resection. Donation came from 70 or so patients with untreated early-stage non-small cell lung cancer. Notes on this clonotype: This may arise from a read error, as a much more abundant clone is one base away.

The rearrangement joins TRBV20-1 to TRBJ2-3; weak D call: TRBD2 (5 bases). Sequenced material: normal lung tissue next to the tumor, taken at surgery. The sequence was obtained from a female donor with early-stage non-small cell lung cancer. The CDR3 region is CSASGGTDTQYF. The CDR3 coding sequence is TGCAGTGCTAGCGGGGGCACAGATACGCAGTATTTT.